These 17 T cell receptor beta chains were all obtained from the same sample, sequenced in a study of persistence of HIV-infected CD4 T cells. Lysates of CMV-infected fibroblasts at 10 ug/mL stimulated these cells. CD40L/CD69 double-negative CD45RO-high memory CD4+ T cells were collected. The immunoSEQ assay was version 4, run in survey mode. Sequenced by immunoSEQ multiplex PCR; TCRdb stores in-frame clones only, minus some. The sample carries roughly 28,000 clones, approximately 80% recorded once. The antigens of these receptors remain unknown. Sequencing used CD4+ T cells sorted from PBMCs after approximately 19-hour stimulation, obtained from a patient who received antiretroviral therapy. These receptor sequences come from an adult woman with HIV who was CMV-seropositive.

The chain is built from TRBV29-1 and TRBJ1-1; D might be TRBD1 (5 bases). The CDR3 has 13 amino acids. Trimming shortened V by 1 base and J by 6 bases, and 12 bases separated the two germline ends. Germline loops: CDR1 SQVTM, CDR2 ANQGSEA. CDR3 region: CSVEVGARPEAFF. The DNA of the CDR3 is TGCAGCGTTGAAGTAGGGGCGCGGCCTGAAGCTTTCTTT. Filled out from reference TRBV29-1 and TRBJ1-1, the complete variable domain reads SAVISQKPSRDICQRGTSLTIQCQVDSQVTMMFWYRQQPGQSLTLIATANQGSEATYESGFVIDKFPISRPNLTFSTLTVSNMSPEDSSIYLCSVEVGARPEAFFGQGTRLTVV.

The genes are TRBV5-5 and TRBJ1-3; TRBD1 agrees at 8 bases. The CDR3 spans 16 residues. CDR1 and CDR2 (germline): SGHKS, YYEKEE (reference sequence). V was clipped by 4 bases and J by 3 bases; unmatched bases: 9. The CDR3 loop reads CASSNALRGHGNTIYF. The CDR3 nucleotides read TGTGCCAGCAGCAATGCACTCAGGGGGCATGGAAACACCATATATTTT.

This chain connects TRBV6-5 to TRBJ2-2; D gene ambiguous. The CDR3 runs to 15 residues. Trimming stripped 4 bases from V and 5 bases from J, with 14 bases between. Germline CDR1 is MNHEY and CDR2 is SVGAGI. CDR3 DNA: TGTGCCAGCAGTTCCCAGCTGAAAAGGACCGGGGAGCTGTTTTTT. It specifies CASSSQLKRTGELFF.

The gene calls are TRBV6-4 and TRBJ1-1, with D perhaps matching TRBD1 (5 bases). The CDR3 is 13 amino acids. CDR1 and CDR2 from the germline V gene are MRHNA and SNTAGT. Trimming removed 6 bases from V and 1 base from J, with 9 bases in between. The CDR3 sequence is CASSQDRNTEAFF. For the CDR3, the DNA is TGTGCCAGCAGCCAAGACAGGAACACTGAAGCTTTCTTT.

V usage is TRBV6-5 and J usage is TRBJ2-5, with 10 nucleotides matching TRBD2. Germline-derived CDR1 and CDR2 are MNHEY and SVGAGI. The CDR3 totals 13 residues. The trim removed 6 bases at V and 7 bases at J, leaving 5 bases unmatched. The CDR3 bases are TGTGCCAGCAGAGAGCGGGGGGGCTGGACCCAGTACTTC. Residues: CASRERGGWTQYF.

This clone appeared a few times. J is TRBJ2-5 and V is TRBV2, with 11 bases matching TRBD1. V shed 7 bases, J shed 5 bases, and the junction held 6 bases outside the gene matches. This CDR3 is 14 amino acids long. Per germline, CDR1 SNHLY and CDR2 FYNNEI. The CDR3 sequence is CASTGQGAWETQYF. The CDR3 DNA reads TGTGCCAGCACCGGACAGGGGGCGTGGGAGACCCAGTACTTC.

This sequence joins TRBV6-5 and TRBJ1-5; D ambiguous. This CDR3 is built from 12 residues. V shed 6 bases and J shed 1 base, with 4 bases lying between them. CDR1 MNHEY and CDR2 SVGAGI come from the germline V gene. Written as DNA, the CDR3 is TGTGCCAGCAGGGAGAGCAATCAGCCCCAGCATTTT. This gives the protein CASRESNQPQHF.

In this sample, this clone turned up a few times. The chain combines TRBV3-1 (or the pseudogene TRBV3-2) with TRBJ2-1, with D possibly being TRBD1 (6 bases). V lost 1 base and J lost 0, with 10 bases in between. Looked up from germline, CDR1 is LGHDT and CDR2 is YNNKEL (reference sequence). CDR3 length: 16 residues. CDR3 sequence reads: CASSQARTVSYNEQFF. The CDR3, as DNA: TGTGCCAGCAGCCAAGCCCGGACAGTCTCCTACAATGAGCAGTTCTTC.

The rearrangement links TRBV21-1 to TRBJ2-7; no DNA check was done on the table's D call, TRBD1. TRBV21-1 is termed a pseudogene. The CDR3 loop spans 16 amino acids. The CDR3 spells CASRKGQGLGTYEQYF. The CDR3 nucleotides read TGTGCCAGCAGAAAAGGACAGGGGTTGGGAACCTACGAGCAGTACTTC.

V is TRBV27 and J is TRBJ1-1, with D possibly matching TRBD1 (5 bases). Deletions cut 1 base from V and 4 bases from J, with 10 bases between. In germline, CDR1 is MNHEY, CDR2 SMNVEV (reference sequence). This CDR3 contains 14 residues. Here the CDR3 DNA reads TGTGCCAGCAGTTTATTGGGGGGAGGCACTGAAGCTTTCTTT. Translating it yields CASSLLGGGTEAFF.

The genes are TRBV24-1 and TRBJ2-3; 10 bases align to TRBD2. There are 15 residues in the CDR3. After removal of 3 bases from V and 3 bases from J, the junction contained 2 bases not matched to a gene. Germline V gives CDR1 KGHDR, CDR2 SFDVKD. The DNA for the CDR3 is TGTGCCACCAGTGATACACTAGCGGGGACAGATACGCAGTATTTT. It translates to CATSDTLAGTDTQYF.

The chain has TRBV19 and TRBJ2-5, with TRBD1 matching over 9 bases. Germline CDR1 reads LNHDA; CDR2 reads SQIVND (reference sequence). V was clipped by 7 bases and J by 3 bases; unmatched bases: 6. The CDR3 covers 14 residues. CDR3 loop: CASKADRGKETQYF. CDR3 nucleotides: TGTGCCAGTAAGGCGGACAGGGGTAAAGAGACCCAGTACTTC.

The genes are TRBV18 and TRBJ2-7, with 8 positions matching TRBD1. Losses at the gene ends were 3 bases for V and 0 bases for J; bases not matched to a gene: 4. The CDR3 covers 15 residues. Germline CDR1 reads KGHSH; CDR2 reads LQKENI. The CDR3: CASSPDRGASYEQYF. The CDR3 coding sequence is TGTGCCAGCTCACCCGACAGGGGAGCCTCCTACGAGCAGTACTTC.

The V gene is TRBV7-8, the J gene TRBJ2-3; 7 nucleotides match TRBD2. There are 13 residues in the CDR3. Germline V lookup: CDR1 SGHVS, CDR2 FQNEAQ. The V gene end was trimmed by 0 bases and the J gene end by 11 bases; junction bases not matched to a gene: 5. The CDR3 spells CASSLAISGGQYF. The DNA for the CDR3 is TGTGCCAGCAGCTTAGCGATCTCGGGAGGGCAGTATTTT.

V gene TRBV6-5 combines with J gene TRBJ1-1; no reliable D call. The germline V and J ends were trimmed by 6 bases and 6 bases, with 17 bases remaining between them. The CDR3 is made up of 14 amino acids. CDR1 is MNHEY and CDR2 is SVGAGI in the germline V gene. The CDR3 here is CASRVTEGYAEAFF. In DNA, the CDR3 is TGTGCCAGCAGAGTTACAGAAGGATATGCTGAAGCTTTCTTT.

The CDR3: CASSQDEVGRGAGPYEQYV. The CDR3 bases are TGCGCCAGCAGCCAAGACGAAGTTGGCAGGGGCGCAGGGCCCTACGAGCAGTACGTC. The chain uses TRBV4-1 and TRBJ2-7, with D possibly TRBD1 on 6 matching bases. V was trimmed by 0 bases and J by 2 bases, leaving 23 bases between them. The germline CDR1 and CDR2 sequences are MGHRA and YSYEKL. The CDR3 is made up of 19 amino acids.

CDR3 region: CASSSRLGGRANYGYTF. The CDR3, as DNA: TGTGCCAGCAGCTCCAGATTGGGGGGCAGAGCTAACTATGGCTACACCTTC. The V call is TRBV5-5, the J call TRBJ1-2; tentatively, D is TRBD1 (6 bases). The germline gives CDR1 SGHKS, CDR2 YYEKEE (reference sequence). The CDR3 is made up of 17 amino acids. V was pared by 3 bases and J by 0 bases, with 18 bases between.